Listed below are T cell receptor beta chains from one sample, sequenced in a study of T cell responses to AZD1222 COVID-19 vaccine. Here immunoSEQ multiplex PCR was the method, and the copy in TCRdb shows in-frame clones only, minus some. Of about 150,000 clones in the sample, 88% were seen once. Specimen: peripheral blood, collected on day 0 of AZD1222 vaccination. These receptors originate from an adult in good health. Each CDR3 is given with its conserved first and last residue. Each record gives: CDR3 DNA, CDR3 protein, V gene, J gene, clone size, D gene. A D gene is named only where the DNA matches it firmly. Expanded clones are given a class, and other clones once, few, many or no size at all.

CDR3 DNA: TGTGCCAGTAGAAGAAGTGGGGATAGAGTCTACGAGCAGTACTTC; CDR3 protein: CASRRSGDRVYEQYF; V gene: TRBV19; J gene: TRBJ2-7; clone size: .; D gene: .
CDR3 DNA: TGTGCCAGCAGTCAACAGGGATTTCCCTACGAGCAGTACTTC; CDR3 protein: CASSQQGFPYEQYF; V gene: TRBV28; J gene: TRBJ2-7; clone size: few; D gene: .
CDR3 DNA: TGTGCCAGCAGTTTAACTAGCGGTAGCACAGATACGCAGTATTTT; CDR3 protein: CASSLTSGSTDTQYF; V gene: TRBV27; J gene: TRBJ2-3; clone size: .; D gene: TRBD2
CDR3 DNA: TGTGCCAGCGGCAGGACCGGGGGAGTCAAGAGCCAGTACTTC; CDR3 protein: CASGRTGGVKSQYF; V gene: TRBV27; J gene: TRBJ2-5; clone size: .; D gene: .
CDR3 DNA: TGTGCCAGCAGTCCCCTGACTAGCGGGAGCCGGGAGCAGTACTTC; CDR3 protein: CASSPLTSGSREQYF; V gene: TRBV14; J gene: TRBJ2-7; clone size: .; D gene: TRBD2
CDR3 DNA: TGCGCCAGCAGCTTGGCCCTAGCGGGAGGGTCTAGCACAGATACGCAGTATTTT; CDR3 protein: CASSLALAGGSSTDTQYF; V gene: TRBV5-1; J gene: TRBJ2-3; clone size: .; D gene: TRBD2
CDR3 DNA: TGTGCCAGCAGCTTAGTAGGGACTAGCGGGAGGAATGAGCAGTTCTTC; CDR3 protein: CASSLVGTSGRNEQFF; V gene: TRBV11-3; J gene: TRBJ2-1; clone size: .; D gene: TRBD2
CDR3 DNA: TGTGCCAGCAGCTTTCAGGGGGCAGAATACGAGCAGTACTTC; CDR3 protein: CASSFQGAEYEQYF; V gene: TRBV5-5; J gene: TRBJ2-7; clone size: .; D gene: TRBD1
CDR3 DNA: TGTGCCAGCAGCTTAGCCCAAACAACTAATGAAAAACTGTTTTTT; CDR3 protein: CASSLAQTTNEKLFF; V gene: TRBV7-6; J gene: TRBJ1-4; clone size: .; D gene: .
CDR3 DNA: TGTGCCAGCAGTTCCGGACAGGGTACTAATTCACCCCTCCACTTT; CDR3 protein: CASSSGQGTNSPLHF; V gene: TRBV28; J gene: TRBJ1-6; clone size: .; D gene: TRBD1
CDR3 DNA: TGTGCCATCAGTGGTAGGGGACCCAATGATAGCAATCAGCCCCAGCATTTT; CDR3 protein: CAISGRGPNDSNQPQHF; V gene: TRBV10-3; J gene: TRBJ1-5; clone size: .; D gene: .
CDR3 DNA: TGTGCCAGCAGCGTTATAGATGGGGATGGCTACACCTTC; CDR3 protein: CASSVIDGDGYTF; V gene: TRBV9; J gene: TRBJ1-2; clone size: .; D gene: .
CDR3 DNA: TGTGCCAGCAGCTTGGGCGGGAAGGTAGATACGCAGTATTTT; CDR3 protein: CASSLGGKVDTQYF; V gene: TRBV7-9; J gene: TRBJ2-3; clone size: .; D gene: .
CDR3 DNA: TGTGCCAGCAAGTATGAGACAGGGAAGGGGTTTAACTATGGCTACACCTTC; CDR3 protein: CASKYETGKGFNYGYTF; V gene: TRBV2; J gene: TRBJ1-2; clone size: .; D gene: TRBD1
CDR3 DNA: TGTGCCAGCCGGGACTCCTCCTACGAGCAGTACTTC; CDR3 protein: CASRDSSYEQYF; V gene: TRBV2; J gene: TRBJ2-7; clone size: .; D gene: .
CDR3 DNA: TGTGCCTCCCGGGACTTCTCAAACTACGAGCAGTACTTC; CDR3 protein: CASRDFSNYEQYF; V gene: TRBV10-3; J gene: TRBJ2-7; clone size: .; D gene: .
CDR3 DNA: TGTGCCAGCAGACTGGAGAACGGTGGAAAACTGTTTTTT; CDR3 protein: CASRLENGGKLFF; V gene: TRBV6-5; J gene: TRBJ1-4; clone size: .; D gene: .
CDR3 DNA: TGTGCCAGCAGCTCAACCGGGACTGGGGGCAATGAGCAGTTCTTC; CDR3 protein: CASSSTGTGGNEQFF; V gene: TRBV11-3; J gene: TRBJ2-1; clone size: .; D gene: .